This paragraph covers one T cell receptor (beta chain) sequence. The antigen remains undetermined. Pooled samples include second doses given at about 4 or 12 weeks. The source of the sample is a study of T cell responses to AZD1222 COVID-19 vaccine. Regarding the study as a whole: Only 5 or 6 AZD1222 recipients were seropositive at baseline. Among the donors, most were white British and more were female, and clonal diversity was possibly underestimated. Spike-wide coverage was observed for vaccine-associated CD4 TCRs, with dominant responses at 160-218 and 743-854.

Clones were sequenced by immunoSEQ multiplex PCR, and TCRdb holds only the in-frame ones, with some missing. The sample holds about 140,000 clones, around 90% seen once. J was trimmed by 3 bases and V by 1 base; bases with no gene match: 6. The CDR3 has 16 residues. Germline lookup yields CDR1 SGHAT and CDR2 FQNNGV. The sequencing used peripheral blood, collected 28 days after the second AZD1222 dose. V usage is TRBV11-2 and J usage is TRBJ2-3, with 8 bases lining up with TRBD2. The sequence came from an adult who received the AZD1222 COVID-19 vaccine. This CDR3 reads CASSLVSGLATDTQYF. CDR3 coding DNA: TGTGCCAGCAGCTTAGTTTCCGGACTAGCTACAGATACGCAGTATTTT.